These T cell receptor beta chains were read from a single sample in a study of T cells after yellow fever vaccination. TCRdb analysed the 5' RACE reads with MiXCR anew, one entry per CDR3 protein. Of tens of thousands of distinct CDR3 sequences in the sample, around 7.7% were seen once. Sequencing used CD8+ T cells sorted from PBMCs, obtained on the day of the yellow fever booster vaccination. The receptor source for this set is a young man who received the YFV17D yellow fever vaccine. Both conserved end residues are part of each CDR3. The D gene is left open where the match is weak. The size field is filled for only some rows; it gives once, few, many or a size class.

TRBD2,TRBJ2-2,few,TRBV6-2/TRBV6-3,TGTGCCAGCAGTTCCTGGGGGGGTGAAGGAGCGAACACCGGGGAGCTGTTTTTT,CASSSWGGEGANTGELFF
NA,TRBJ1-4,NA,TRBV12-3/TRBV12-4,TGTGCCAGCAGTTTCCGAGGCGGTCTAGAGGGTTCGGATGAAAAACTGTTTTTT,CASSFRGGLEGSDEKLFF
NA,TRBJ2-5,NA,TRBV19,TGTGCCAGTAGTATCCCGGACGACCAAGAGACCCAGTACTTC,CASSIPDDQETQYF
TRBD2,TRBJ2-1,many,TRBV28,TGTGCCAGCAGTCCTTTAGCGGGAGTTGGCACCTACAATGAGCAGTTCTTC,CASSPLAGVGTYNEQFF
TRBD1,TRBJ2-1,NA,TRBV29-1,TGCAGCGCTATCCCCCGGGACAGGGGCTGGGATGAGCAGTTCTTC,CSAIPRDRGWDEQFF
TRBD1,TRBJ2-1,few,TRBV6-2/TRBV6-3,TGTGCCAGCAGTTACTGGGGACAGGGGGCCAATGAGCAGTTCTTC,CASSYWGQGANEQFF
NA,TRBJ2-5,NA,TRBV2,TGTGCCAGCAGTGAGAGAACAGGAGGCGAGACCCAGTACTTC,CASSERTGGETQYF
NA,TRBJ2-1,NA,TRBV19,TGTGCCAGTAGTATAGCTCCAGGGGACTACAATGAGCAGTTCTTC,CASSIAPGDYNEQFF
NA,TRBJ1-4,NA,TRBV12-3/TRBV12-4,TGTGCCACAGCAAGCGGGACCCTTAATGAAAAACTGTTTTTT,CATASGTLNEKLFF
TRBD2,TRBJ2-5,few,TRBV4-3,TGCGCCAGCAGCCAAGAGTACGGCGGGAGTGTAGAGACCCAGTACTTC,CASSQEYGGSVETQYF
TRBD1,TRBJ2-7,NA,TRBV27,TGTGCCAGCAGTTTTGGGGACAGACCCTACGAGCAGTACTTC,CASSFGDRPYEQYF
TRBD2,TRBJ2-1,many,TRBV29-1,TGCAGCGCCCACCGGGGGATAGCGGGAGTCAATGAGCAGTTCTTC,CSAHRGIAGVNEQFF
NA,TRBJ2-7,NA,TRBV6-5,TGTGCCAGCAGTTATGGTTCCGGCGGGGAGCAGTACTTC,CASSYGSGGEQYF
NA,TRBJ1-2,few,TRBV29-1,TGCAGCGTTGGTCGACCGCTCTACACCTTC,CSVGRPLYTF
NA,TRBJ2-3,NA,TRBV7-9,TGTGCCAGCAGCCCTGCGCGGATAGACACAGATACGCAGTATTTT,CASSPARIDTDTQYF
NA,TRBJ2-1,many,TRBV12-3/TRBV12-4,TGTGCCAGCAGCAGGGGTAATGAGCAGTTCTTC,CASSRGNEQFF
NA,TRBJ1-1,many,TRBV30,TGTGCCTGGAGCGAAGGGGGGGACACTGAAGCTTTCTTT,CAWSEGGDTEAFF
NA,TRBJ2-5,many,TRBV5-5,TGTGCCAGCAGCTCCTACGGATTTCAAGAGACCCAGTACTTC,CASSSYGFQETQYF
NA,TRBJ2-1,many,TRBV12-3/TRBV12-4,TGTGCCAGCAGTTTTACCGGGAGTTCTTACAATGAGCAGTTCTTC,CASSFTGSSYNEQFF
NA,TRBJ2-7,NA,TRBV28,TGTGCCAGCAGCACCGCTGACCTCGGCCTCGAGCAGTACTTC,CASSTADLGLEQYF